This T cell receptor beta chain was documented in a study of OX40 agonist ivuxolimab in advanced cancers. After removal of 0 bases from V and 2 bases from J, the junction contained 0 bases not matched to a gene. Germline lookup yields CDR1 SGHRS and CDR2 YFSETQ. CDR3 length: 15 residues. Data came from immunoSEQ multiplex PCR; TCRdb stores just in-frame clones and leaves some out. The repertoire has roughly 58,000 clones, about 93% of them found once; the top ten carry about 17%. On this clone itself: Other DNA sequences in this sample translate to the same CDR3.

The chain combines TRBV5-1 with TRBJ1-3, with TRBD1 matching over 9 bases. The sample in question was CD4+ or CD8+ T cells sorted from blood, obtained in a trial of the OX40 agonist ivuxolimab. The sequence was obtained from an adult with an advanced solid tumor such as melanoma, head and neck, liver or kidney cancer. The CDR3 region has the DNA TGCGCCAGCAGCTTGGACAGGGGGCCTGGAAACACCATATATTTT. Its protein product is CASSLDRGPGNTIYF.